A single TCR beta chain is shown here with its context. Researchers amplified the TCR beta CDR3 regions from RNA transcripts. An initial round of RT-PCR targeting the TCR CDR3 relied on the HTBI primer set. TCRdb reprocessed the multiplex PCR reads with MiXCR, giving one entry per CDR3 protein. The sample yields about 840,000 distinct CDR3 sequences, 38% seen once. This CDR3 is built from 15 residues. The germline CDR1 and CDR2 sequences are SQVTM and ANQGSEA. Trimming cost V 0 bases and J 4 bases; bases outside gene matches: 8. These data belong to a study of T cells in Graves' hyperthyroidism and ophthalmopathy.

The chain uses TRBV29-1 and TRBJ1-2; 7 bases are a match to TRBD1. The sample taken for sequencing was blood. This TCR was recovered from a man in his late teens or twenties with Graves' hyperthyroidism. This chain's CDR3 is CSVEDRETGTYGYTF. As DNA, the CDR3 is TGCAGCGTTGAAGATAGAGAGACAGGGACCTATGGCTACACCTTC. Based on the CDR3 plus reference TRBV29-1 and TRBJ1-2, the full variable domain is SAVISQKPSRDICQRGTSLTIQCQVDSQVTMMFWYRQQPGQSLTLIATANQGSEATYESGFVIDKFPISRPNLTFSTLTVSNMSPEDSSIYLCSVEDRETGTYGYTFGSGTRLTVV.